This T cell receptor (beta chain) was identified during a study of control samples from healthy donors and cancer patients. CDR1 is SEHNR and CDR2 is FQNEAQ in the germline V gene (reference sequence). Germline trimming cut 3 bases from V and 9 bases from J; bases unmatched to any gene: 3. The CDR3 totals 14 residues. Only in-frame clones appear in the TCRdb table, and some are missing; sequencing was by immunoSEQ multiplex PCR. In the table there are tens of thousands of clones, under 95% of which are singletons. The sequencing sample was made of PBMCs. This chain links TRBV7-9 with TRBJ2-1; 12 positions agree with TRBD2. The TCR sequence derives from a woman aged 40 to 49 with head and neck cancer. The CDR3 loop reads CASSLTSGGVEQFF. The CDR3 nucleotides read TGTGCCAGCAGCTTGACTAGCGGGGGCGTTGAGCAGTTCTTC. Combining the CDR3 with reference TRBV7-9 and TRBJ2-1 gives the whole variable domain DTGVSQNPRHKITKRGQNVTFRCDPISEHNRLYWYRQTLGQGPEFLTYFQNEAQLEKSRLLSDRFSAERPKGSFSTLEIQRTEQGDSAMYLCASSLTSGGVEQFFGPGTRLTVL.